This T cell receptor (beta chain) emerged from a study of blood T cells in healthy people across ages. Germline V gene data show CDR1 as SGHAT and CDR2 as FQNNGV. The V and J ends lost 1 base and 5 bases respectively, with 14 bases between them. CDR3 length equals 15 residues. Peripheral blood from each donor was collected in a volume of about 10 milliliters. There were at least 6 micrograms of total RNA extracted from every sample. This clonotype occurred a few times. Then a second PCR, running about 6 to 12 cycles, was carried out with a sample-barcoded 5' primer and a J-beta primer mix. At least 3 million CDR3-containing paired-end reads were obtained per sample. TCRdb re-derived calls from the 5' RACE reads in MiXCR, one entry per CDR3 protein. The table has 500,000 to 600,000 distinct CDR3 sequences, roughly 29% seen once.

V is TRBV11-2 and J is TRBJ2-5, with D perhaps matching TRBD1 (6 bases). Material: blood. The sequence derives from a woman in her 70s in good health. CDR3 in amino acids: CASSLGTVKSETQYF. The DNA for the CDR3 is TGTGCCAGCAGCTTAGGGACAGTAAAATCCGAGACCCAGTACTTC.